Each of the 31 T cell receptor beta chains below was sequenced from the same sample in a study of yellow fever vaccine responses in identical twins. TCRdb fed the RT-PCR reads into MiXCR, producing one record per CDR3 protein. The table records approximately 6,900 distinct CDR3 sequences, over 80% of them present only once. Here the sequenced sample was T cells from blood (PBMCs), unsorted or a sorted subset (not recorded which), taken before or after yellow fever vaccination (not recorded which). These receptors all come from a woman between 18 and 29 years old who received the yellow fever vaccine.

The chain has TRBV2 and TRBJ1-5; D uncertain. The CDR3 is 15 amino acids. V dropped 3 bases and J dropped 4 bases, with 13 bases sitting between them. Germline assignment: CDR1 SNHLY and CDR2 FYNNEI. CDR3 bases: TGTGCCAGCAGTGATAGTTCAGGATCGAATCAGCCCCAGCATTTT. Translated: CASSDSSGSNQPQHF. Complete variable domain (other parts from reference TRBV2 and TRBJ1-5): EPEVTQTPSHQVTQMGQEVILRCVPISNHLYFYWYRQILGQKVEFLVSFYNNEISEKSEIFDDQFSVERPDGSNFTLKIRSTKLEDSAMYFCASSDSSGSNQPQHFGDGTRLSIL.

The CDR3 sequence: CSARDLFAQEQNIQYF. The CDR3 coding sequence is TGCAGTGCTAGAGATCTTTTCGCGCAGGAGCAAAACATTCAGTACTTC. This sequence joins TRBV20-1 and TRBJ2-4; D is ambiguous. Germline CDR1 is DFQATT and CDR2 is SNEGSKA (reference sequence). The CDR3 has 16 residues. V was cut by 0 bases and J by 5 bases, with 17 bases left in between.

This clonotype showed up just a few times. This sequence joins TRBV5-5 and TRBJ2-3; TRBD1 is a possible D gene (6 bases). Trimming left V 4 bases short and J 4 bases short, with 13 bases between. This CDR3 contains 14 residues. Per the germline V gene, CDR1 is SGHKS and CDR2 is YYEKEE (reference sequence). CDR3 nucleotide sequence: TGTGCCAGCAGCGAAAAACAGGGCCCAGATACGCAGTATTTT. Its translation: CASSEKQGPDTQYF.

The J gene is TRBJ2-1, the V gene TRBV4-3, with unresolved D. Germline-derived CDR1 and CDR2 are LGHNA and YSLEER. The CDR3 is 16 residues long. The ends were cut back, 3 bases at V and 1 base at J, with 13 bases in the middle. The CDR3 loop reads CASSQDTTGSYNEQFF. The CDR3 DNA follows: TGCGCCAGCAGCCAGGATACGACTGGGTCCTACAATGAGCAGTTCTTC.

J is TRBJ1-5 and V is TRBV18, with D perhaps TRBD1 (6 bases). The CDR3 loop spans 16 amino acids. The germline V gene has CDR1 KGHSH and CDR2 LQKENI. Between the trimmed V and J ends, which lost 2 bases and 1 base, there was a span of 12 bases. CDR3 sequence: CASSPGDRRSNQPQHF. Here the CDR3 DNA reads TGTGCCAGCTCACCAGGAGACAGGAGAAGCAATCAGCCCCAGCATTTT.

The rearrangement uses TRBV11-3 and TRBJ2-3; D is uncertain. Germline V gives CDR1 SGHNT, CDR2 YENEEA. Trimming stripped 3 bases from V and 4 bases from J, with 11 bases between. This CDR3 has 14 residues. The CDR3 DNA is TGTGCCAGCAGCTTCGGTATTACCTCAGATACGCAGTATTTT. Translating it yields CASSFGITSDTQYF. Combining the CDR3 with reference TRBV11-3 and TRBJ2-3 gives the whole variable domain EAGVVQSPRYKIIEKKQPVAFWCNPISGHNTLYWYLQNLGQGPELLIRYENEEAVDDSQLPKDRFSAERLKGVDSTLKIQPAELGDSAVYLCASSFGITSDTQYFGPGTRLTVL.

V gene TRBV11-2 combines with J gene TRBJ2-2; 10 nucleotides match TRBD2. The CDR3 is 17 amino acids. CDR1 and CDR2 (germline): SGHAT, FQNNGV. With V trimmed by 5 bases and J by 1 base, 7 bases remained unmatched. The CDR3 region is CASSPSRTSGNTGELFF. CDR3 nucleotides: TGTGCCAGCAGCCCCTCCCGGACTAGCGGGAACACCGGGGAGCTGTTTTTT.

The CDR3 DNA is TGTGCCAGCAATTCAGGGTTCGGTCAGCCCCAGCATTTT. This sequence encodes CASNSGFGQPQHF. This rearrangement joins TRBV12-3 or TRBV12-4 to TRBJ1-5; D might be TRBD1 (5 bases). This CDR3 has 13 residues. V was clipped by 7 bases and J by 6 bases, with 13 bases between them.

This clonotype has more than one count but fewer than ten. The V and J genes are TRBV7-9 and TRBJ2-1; no clear D gene. The CDR3 is 12 residues long. Trimming pared 7 bases from V and 8 bases from J, leaving 12 bases between. Per germline, CDR1 SEHNR and CDR2 FQNEAQ (reference sequence). Written as DNA, the CDR3 is TGTGCCAGCATCCCTCAAAGTGATGAGCAGTTCTTC. This translates into CASIPQSDEQFF.

This clonotype appeared a few times. The chain recombines TRBV9 with TRBJ2-7; 8 bases line up with TRBD2. The CDR3 sequence is 14 residues long. Germline lookup yields CDR1 SGDLS and CDR2 YYNGEE. J lost 2 bases, V lost 3 bases, and 4 bases had no gene match. CDR3 region: CASSAGTSAYEQYF. The CDR3 DNA is TGTGCCAGCAGCGCCGGGACTAGTGCCTACGAGCAGTACTTC.

This clonotype was seen just once. The V gene is TRBV28, the J gene TRBJ2-7, with D perhaps being TRBD1 or TRBD2 (5 bases each). The V end lost 11 bases, the J end lost 0 bases, and 14 bases lay between the germline ends. Germline V gene sequence: CDR1 MDHEN, CDR2 SYDVKM. The CDR3 spans 13 residues. For the CDR3, the DNA is TGTGCCCATCGGGCAGGGAGCTCCTACGAGCAGTACTTC. Protein product: CAHRAGSSYEQYF. The whole variable domain, remainder taken from reference TRBV28 and TRBJ2-7, is DVKVTQSSRYLVKRTGEKVFLECVQDMDHENMFWYRQDPGLGLRLIYFSYDVKMKEKGDIPEGYSVSREKKERFSLILESASTNQTSMYLCAHRAGSSYEQYFGPGTRLTVT.

The chain combines TRBV4-3 with TRBJ2-7, with a tentative D call TRBD2 (5 bases). Trimming took 4 bases from V and 7 from J, leaving 20 bases between them. CDR3 length: 15 residues. The germline gives CDR1 LGHNA, CDR2 YSLEER. CDR3 protein: CASSPRPVVEDEQYF. Here the CDR3 DNA reads TGCGCCAGCAGCCCTCGGCCCGTCGTGGAGGATGAGCAGTACTTC.

The V call is TRBV4-3, the J call TRBJ1-4; D remains unclear. V was cut by 0 bases and J by 12 bases, with 11 bases left in between. The CDR3 contains 13 residues. CDR1 and CDR2 (germline): LGHNA, YSLEER. The CDR3 loop is CASSQDPGTELFF. For the CDR3, the DNA is TGCGCCAGCAGCCAAGATCCCGGTACGGAACTGTTTTTT.

J is TRBJ2-3 and V is TRBV12-3 or TRBV12-4; TRBD1 or TRBD2 may be the D gene (5 bases each). This CDR3 is 16 amino acids long. Between the trimmed V and J ends, which lost 1 base and 2 bases, there was a span of 13 bases. CDR3 DNA: TGTGCCAGCAGTTTAGGATGGCCGGGGCTCACAGATACGCAGTATTTT. Amino acids: CASSLGWPGLTDTQYF.

In DNA, the CDR3 is TGTGCCAGCAGCTCCACCGTCCCTCCGCCCGGGGAGCTGTTTTTT. Translated: CASSSTVPPPGELFF. The chain has TRBV11-3 and TRBJ2-2; D is ambiguous. The CDR3 is made up of 15 amino acids. In germline, CDR1 is SGHNT, CDR2 YENEEA. V shed 4 bases and J shed 6 bases, with 15 bases lying between them.

The rearrangement links TRBV29-1 to TRBJ2-7, with 7 bases lining up with TRBD1. CDR1 and CDR2 (germline): SQVTM, ANQGSEA. The CDR3 has 12 amino acids. Losses at the gene ends were 6 bases for V and 3 bases for J; bases not matched to a gene: 5. The DNA of the CDR3 is TGCAGCGTGGGGACAGAAGACTACGAGCAGTACTTC. Its protein product is CSVGTEDYEQYF.

This sequence joins TRBV6-2 or TRBV6-3 and TRBJ2-7, with a tentative D call TRBD2 (6 bases). CDR1 and CDR2 from the germline V gene are MNHEY and SVGEGT. The V and J ends lost 2 bases and 2 bases respectively, with 19 bases between them. The length of the CDR3 is 17 residues. The CDR3 DNA reads TGTGCCAGCAGTTACCCTGACTCTTTCGGGAGCCCCTACGAGCAGTACTTC. This sequence encodes CASSYPDSFGSPYEQYF.

This chain joins TRBV7-2 and TRBJ1-1; no clear D. Germline-derived CDR1 and CDR2 are SGHTA and FQGNSA. The CDR3 runs 15 residues. V gave up 0 bases and J gave up 1 base, with 9 bases separating them. As DNA, the CDR3 is TGTGCCAGCAGCTTAGCGCCCGAGGCGAACACTGAAGCTTTCTTT. This encodes CASSLAPEANTEAFF. The variable domain in full, with the rest retrieved from reference TRBV7-2 and TRBJ1-1, is GAGVSQSPSNKVTEKGKDVELRCDPISGHTALYWYRQSLGQGLEFLIYFQGNSAPDKSGLPSDRFSAERTGGSVSTLTIQRTQQEDSAVYLCASSLAPEANTEAFFGQGTRLTVV.

V and J are TRBV4-3 and TRBJ2-7, with 8 nucleotides matching TRBD1. Germline CDR1 LGHNA, CDR2 YSLEER. V lost 0 bases to trimming and J lost 6 bases; unmatched junction nucleotides: 7. CDR3 length: 15 amino acids. The CDR3 here is CASSQDRGLLREQYF. CDR3 bases: TGCGCCAGCAGCCAAGACAGGGGGCTTCTTCGCGAGCAGTACTTC.

The V gene is TRBV10-2, the J gene TRBJ2-1; possibly TRBD1 for D (6 bases). CDR3 length: 13 amino acids. V lost 7 bases and J 3 bases, leaving 10 bases between the germline ends. Germline-derived CDR1 and CDR2 are WSHSY and SAAADI. The CDR3 is CASMDSFYNEQFF. CDR3 sequence (DNA): TGCGCCAGCATGGACAGTTTCTACAATGAGCAGTTCTTC.

The gene calls are TRBV6-2 or TRBV6-3 and TRBJ2-1, with 10 bases matching TRBD1. Germline V gene lookup returns CDR1 MNHEY and CDR2 SVGEGT. V trimming: 10 bases; J trimming: 6 bases; junction bases outside the gene matches: 12. The CDR3 is 15 residues long. The CDR3, as DNA: TGTGCCACCCTTTCCGGGACAGGGGTCGTCAATGAGCAGTTCTTC. This sequence encodes CATLSGTGVVNEQFF.

The chain joins TRBV11-1 to TRBJ2-7; D is unclear. Germline V CDR1 and CDR2: SGHAT, FQDESV (reference sequence). The CDR3 runs to 13 residues. Between the trimmed V and J ends, which lost 1 base and 1 base, there was a span of 5 bases. CDR3 in DNA: TGTGCCAGCAGCTTAGGCATATCCTACGAGCAGTACTTC. This sequence encodes CASSLGISYEQYF.

V and J are TRBV11-2 and TRBJ2-7, with TRBD2 matching 8 bases. Trimming at V came to 1 base and at J to 3 bases, leaving 5 bases not matched to a gene. The CDR3 consists of 15 residues. Germline-derived CDR1 and CDR2 are SGHAT and FQNNGV. In DNA form, the CDR3 reads TGTGCCAGCAGCTTAGTAGGCAGCGGGGGCTACGAGCAGTACTTC. Its translation is CASSLVGSGGYEQYF.

The V and J genes are TRBV28 and TRBJ1-5; 7 nucleotides match TRBD1. The CDR3 is 14 amino acids. The germline gives CDR1 MDHEN, CDR2 SYDVKM. The J segment lost 6 bases and the V segment lost 7 bases, leaving 9 bases of the junction unmatched. This chain's CDR3 is CASNHRGDIQPQHF. The CDR3 coding sequence is TGTGCCAGCAACCACAGGGGAGACATTCAGCCCCAGCATTTT.

This chain uses TRBV5-4 with TRBJ1-3, with a tentative D call TRBD1 (6 bases). CDR3 size: 12 residues. The germline V and J ends were trimmed by 5 bases and 4 bases, with 7 bases remaining between them. Germline V gene data show CDR1 as SGHNT and CDR2 as YYREEE (reference sequence). In nucleotides, the CDR3 is TGTGCCAGCAGGGACAGCGGAAACACCATATATTTT. Its translation: CASRDSGNTIYF.

The CDR3 DNA follows: TGTGCCAGCAGCTACTACGACAGCTACGAGCAGTACTTC. This sequence encodes CASSYYDSYEQYF. The chain employs TRBV11-3 and TRBJ2-7; a possible D gene is TRBD1 (5 bases). The germline gives CDR1 SGHNT, CDR2 YENEEA. This CDR3 has 13 residues. Deletions cut 4 bases from V and 3 bases from J, with 10 bases between.

The chain couples TRBV27 to TRBJ2-7; TRBD2 matches 7 bases. The CDR3 covers 15 residues. With V trimmed by 5 bases and J by 2 bases, 9 bases remained unmatched. Germline CDR1 MNHEY, CDR2 SMNVEV (reference sequence). In DNA, the CDR3 is TGTGCCAGCAGTCCCGGGATAGCGGGCACCTACGAGCAGTACTTC. It yields the protein CASSPGIAGTYEQYF.

This chain links TRBV5-4 with TRBJ1-2; TRBD1 matches at 7 bases. This CDR3 region has 15 residues. The germline V gene encodes CDR1 SGHNT and CDR2 YYREEE (reference sequence). Losses at the gene ends were 3 bases for V and 5 bases for J; bases not matched to a gene: 10. The CDR3 loop reads CASSSAPGQIYGYTF. CDR3 DNA sequence: TGTGCCAGCAGCTCTGCTCCGGGACAGATATATGGCTACACCTTC.

The chain uses TRBV11-3 and TRBJ2-1; the D gene is possibly TRBD1 (5 bases). The CDR3 covers 15 residues. V was shortened by 2 bases and J by 5 bases, with 13 bases between the two germline ends. Germline V CDR1 and CDR2: SGHNT, YENEEA. The CDR3: CASSLNPAGHNEQFF. The CDR3 nucleotides read TGTGCCAGCAGCTTAAACCCGGCAGGGCACAATGAGCAGTTCTTC.

The chain uses TRBV19 and TRBJ2-5; D call uncertain. Looked up from germline, CDR1 is LNHDA and CDR2 is SQIVND (reference sequence). The CDR3 has 13 residues. V lost 3 bases, J lost 3 bases, and 8 bases lay in between. The CDR3, as DNA: TGTGCCAGTAGTATTCTTCCGGAAGAGACCCAGTACTTC. Its translation is CASSILPEETQYF.

This sequence joins TRBV4-1 and TRBJ1-2, with 7 bases fitting TRBD1. Losses at the gene ends were 1 base for V and 6 bases for J; bases not matched to a gene: 5. The CDR3 covers 14 residues. The germline V gene encodes CDR1 MGHRA and CDR2 YSYEKL. The CDR3: CASSQATGPDGYTF. The CDR3 region has the DNA TGCGCCAGCAGCCAAGCGACAGGGCCGGATGGCTACACCTTC.